This TCR beta chain was found in a study of technical replicates of blood from several donors. The CDR3 consists of 17 residues. Germline lookup yields CDR1 SGHAT and CDR2 FQNNGV. V dropped 0 bases and J dropped 0 bases, with 14 bases sitting between them. Only in-frame clones appear in the TCRdb table, and some are missing; sequencing was by immunoSEQ multiplex PCR. Of roughly 14,000 clones listed, roughly 88% are singletons. J is TRBJ1-1 and V is TRBV11-2; D remains unclear. The clonotype originates from a human donor in good health. Sequencing was done on a sample of PBMCs. The CDR3 coding sequence is TGTGCCAGCAGCTTAGATAGTGTCAGGCTCATGAACACTGAAGCTTTCTTT. Protein sequence: CASSLDSVRLMNTEAFF.